Each of the 30 T cell receptor beta chains below was sequenced from the same sample in a study of shared clonotypes between healthy human individuals. Assay: immunoSEQ multiplex PCR; the TCRdb copy retains only in-frame clones and omits some. This repertoire shows just over 2,000,000 clones, over 85% found once; its top ten account for approximately 0.13%. Specimen: naive CD4+ T cells sorted from blood. Sample subset: CD45RA+ positively selected. The receptors here all came from a man younger than 30 in good health.

The chain recombines TRBV2 with TRBJ2-7, with 9 nucleotides matching TRBD1. Germline V gene lookup returns CDR1 SNHLY and CDR2 FYNNEI. The CDR3 has 14 amino acids. The J segment lost 4 bases and the V segment lost 3 bases, leaving 4 bases of the junction unmatched. The CDR3 sequence: CASSDWTGVYEQYF. Here the CDR3 DNA reads TGTGCCAGCAGTGATTGGACAGGGGTGTACGAGCAGTACTTC.

The V and J genes are TRBV30 and TRBJ1-2; no definite D call. The CDR3 has 16 amino acids. Germline V gives CDR1 GTSNPN, CDR2 SVGIG (reference sequence). The V and J ends lost 2 bases and 0 bases respectively, with 16 bases between them. This chain's CDR3 is CAWSPLAGKTNYGYTF. CDR3 nucleotide sequence: TGTGCCTGGAGTCCTCTGGCGGGGAAAACTAACTATGGCTACACCTTC.

Here the CDR3 reads CASSSGQGSYEQYF. For the CDR3, the DNA is TGTGCCAGCAGCTCGGGACAGGGCTCCTACGAGCAGTACTTC. J is TRBJ2-7 and V is TRBV7-3, with 9 bases aligning to TRBD1. The length of the CDR3 is 14 residues. Germline assignment: CDR1 SGHTA and CDR2 FQGTGA. J lost 0 bases, V lost 4 bases, and 1 base had no gene match. Using reference TRBV7-3 and TRBJ2-7 for the parts outside the CDR3, the full variable domain is GAGVSQTPSNKVTEKGKYVELRCDPISGHTALYWYRQSLGQGPEFLIYFQGTGAADDSGLPNDRFFAVRPEGSVSTLKIQRTERGDSAVYLCASSSGQGSYEQYFGPGTRLTVT.

The chain joins TRBV28 to TRBJ2-3; 7 bases are a match to TRBD2. With 8 bases clipped from V and 4 bases from J, the junction kept 9 bases outside the gene matches. Germline loops: CDR1 MDHEN, CDR2 SYDVKM. The CDR3 has 14 residues. The CDR3 is CASGEGSYSDTQYF. Here the CDR3 DNA reads TGTGCCAGCGGGGAGGGCTCATACTCAGATACGCAGTATTTT. Based on the CDR3 plus reference TRBV28 and TRBJ2-3, the full variable domain is DVKVTQSSRYLVKRTGEKVFLECVQDMDHENMFWYRQDPGLGLRLIYFSYDVKMKEKGDIPEGYSVSREKKERFSLILESASTNQTSMYLCASGEGSYSDTQYFGPGTRLTVL.

As for this clone: This CDR3 is also generated by other DNA sequences in the sample. The V gene is TRBV7-9, the J gene TRBJ1-5, with D tentatively TRBD1 (6 bases). Germline loops: CDR1 SEHNR, CDR2 FQNEAQ (reference sequence). With 5 bases removed from V and 3 bases from J, the gap between germline ends came to 11 bases. The CDR3 has 14 residues. CDR3 protein: CASSLTGSNQPQHF. CDR3 nucleotides: TGTGCCAGCAGCCTCACAGGGTCCAATCAGCCCCAGCATTTT.

The V and J genes are TRBV15 and TRBJ1-5; D uncertain. Trimming took 0 bases from V and 4 from J, leaving 7 bases between them. Germline V lookup: CDR1 LNHNV, CDR2 YYDKDF (reference sequence). This CDR3 has 14 residues. The CDR3 DNA sequence: TGTGCCACCAGCAGAGATGAAGGGAATCAGCCCCAGCATTTT. Translating gives CATSRDEGNQPQHF.

This chain joins TRBV11-2 and TRBJ2-5; no firm D call. The J call may be in error: the DNA end matches TRBJ2-7 better. Germline CDR1 reads SGHAT; CDR2 reads FQNNGV. The CDR3 contains 15 residues. The CDR3 loop is CASSFRIPFSYEQYF. The CDR3 DNA follows: TGTGCCAGCAGCTTCCGGATCCCCTTCTCCTACGAGCAGTACTTC.

Worth noting for this clone: The same CDR3 is also encoded by other DNA sequences in this sample. The chain couples TRBV5-4 to TRBJ2-3; 12 nucleotides align to TRBD2. The CDR3 extends over 17 amino acids. Per germline, CDR1 SGHNT and CDR2 YYREEE (reference sequence). V gave up 0 bases and J gave up 0 bases; unmatched junction bases: 2. CDR3 DNA: TGTGCCAGCAGCTTGGGGGGACTAGCGGGTAGCACAGATACGCAGTATTTT. This sequence encodes CASSLGGLAGSTDTQYF.

The V and J genes are TRBV27 and TRBJ1-2; the D gene is possibly TRBD1 (5 bases). This CDR3 contains 14 residues. Per germline, CDR1 MNHEY and CDR2 SMNVEV (reference sequence). Trimming shortened V by 6 bases and J by 2 bases, and 13 bases separated the two germline ends. Here the CDR3 DNA reads TGTGCCAGCAGAAGTCCGGGGCAGAACTATGGCTACACCTTC. It specifies CASRSPGQNYGYTF.

The chain carries TRBV10-3 and TRBJ1-2; no clear D. From germline, CDR1 is ENHRY and CDR2 SYGVKD. The CDR3 extends over 13 amino acids. V lost 3 bases to trimming and J lost 5 bases, with 10 bases between them. The CDR3 loop is CAISDRLRYGYTF. In DNA form, the CDR3 reads TGTGCCATCAGTGACAGGCTTCGATATGGCTACACCTTC.

The V and J genes are TRBV7-8 and TRBJ2-2, with TRBD2 matching 8 bases. Per the germline V gene, CDR1 is SGHVS and CDR2 is FQNEAQ. This CDR3 comprises 17 residues. Trimming at V came to 5 bases and at J to 2 bases, leaving 10 bases not matched to a gene. The CDR3 nucleotides are TGTGCCAGCAGCCATCGTCCAGCGGGGGCCAACACCGGGGAGCTGTTTTTT. Encoded protein: CASSHRPAGANTGELFF.

With regard to this clone: One end of the junction does not line up with germline, which may come from a read error. Other DNA sequences of this sample code for an identical CDR3. The V call is TRBV7-7, the J call TRBJ2-5; 7 positions agree with TRBD2. The CDR3 has 15 residues. In germline, CDR1 is SSHAT, CDR2 FNYEAQ (reference sequence). This chain's CDR3 is CASSLEGRGQETQYF. The CDR3 nucleotides read TGTGCTAGCAGCCTCGAGGGGCGGGGGCAAGAGACCCAGTACTTC.

This chain joins TRBV18 and TRBJ1-6, with 7 bases that match TRBD1. CDR3 length: 17 residues. V lost 0 bases to trimming and J lost 1 base; unmatched junction nucleotides: 3. Germline loops: CDR1 KGHSH, CDR2 LQKENI. CDR3 sequence (DNA): TGTGCCAGCTCACCACCGGCAGGGGGTTCCTATAATTCACCCCTCCACTTT. It is translated as CASSPPAGGSYNSPLHF.

This CDR3 is CASKGGSYEQYF. The CDR3 DNA sequence: TGTGCCAGCAAGGGCGGGAGCTACGAGCAGTACTTC. The genes are TRBV6-5 and TRBJ2-7; 7 positions match TRBD2. CDR1 and CDR2 from the germline V gene are MNHEY and SVGAGI. The V and J ends lost 7 bases and 3 bases, in that order; junction bases with no gene match: 3. CDR3 length: 12 amino acids.

This chain connects TRBV4-2 to TRBJ1-2; 8 nucleotides align to TRBD1. V was clipped by 7 bases and J by 2 bases; unmatched bases: 3. The germline CDR1 and CDR2 sequences are LGHNA and YNFKEQ. The CDR3 runs to 13 residues. DNA for the CDR3: TGTGCCAGCATTAGGACAGGGAACTATGGCTACACCTTC. Translated, it gives CASIRTGNYGYTF.

On this clone itself: The identical CDR3 is also encoded by other nucleotide sequences in the sample. The chain uses TRBV7-2 and TRBJ2-7; 8 bases are shared with TRBD2. V shed 0 bases, J shed 2 bases, and the junction held 3 bases outside the gene matches. CDR1 and CDR2 from the germline V gene are SGHTA and FQGNSA. CDR3 length: 15 residues. The CDR3 DNA is TGTGCCAGCAGCTTAGCCGGACTAGCAGCCTACGAGCAGTACTTC. Protein: CASSLAGLAAYEQYF.

This chain links TRBV2 with TRBJ2-2, with 7 bases that match TRBD1. Unmatched junction bases numbered 3, after V lost 4 bases and J lost 4 bases. This CDR3 contains 14 residues. The germline CDR1 and CDR2 sequences are SNHLY and FYNNEI. The CDR3 is CASSGTGGTGELFF. CDR3 coding DNA: TGTGCCAGCAGTGGGACAGGTGGCACCGGGGAGCTGTTTTTT.

The chain links TRBV30 to TRBJ1-1; the D is unclear. V was pared by 4 bases and J by 3 bases, with 12 bases between. There are 13 residues in the CDR3. The germline gives CDR1 GTSNPN, CDR2 SVGIG (reference sequence). This CDR3 is CAWTPRGDTEAFF. The CDR3 DNA reads as TGTGCCTGGACCCCTCGTGGAGACACTGAAGCTTTCTTT.

The chain links TRBV6-5 to TRBJ2-7, with D perhaps matching TRBD2 (6 bases). CDR1 and CDR2 from the germline V gene are MNHEY and SVGAGI. Trimming shortened V by 2 bases and J by 3 bases, and 14 bases separated the two germline ends. The CDR3 length is 15 residues. This CDR3 is CASSYGGLANYEQYF. The CDR3 bases are TGTGCCAGCAGTTACGGCGGGCTAGCGAACTACGAGCAGTACTTC.

Comment on this clone: This specimen includes other DNA sequences encoding the same CDR3. CDR3 loop: CAWSGNEKLFF. The CDR3 DNA reads TGTGCCTGGAGTGGAAATGAAAAACTGTTTTTT. The genes are TRBV30 and TRBJ1-4; D unclear. CDR3 size: 11 residues. Looked up from germline, CDR1 is GTSNPN and CDR2 is SVGIG (reference sequence). Trimming removed 1 base at V and 5 bases at J, with 2 bases between.

The chain employs TRBV4-1 and TRBJ2-3; the D gene is possibly TRBD2 (5 bases). V was shortened by 4 bases and J by 0 bases, with 11 bases between the two germline ends. CDR1 MGHRA and CDR2 YSYEKL come from the germline V gene. The CDR3 is 15 amino acids. In DNA, the CDR3 is TGCGCCAGCAGCCGTTCTAGCTCTAGCACAGATACGCAGTATTTT. Amino acid sequence: CASSRSSSSTDTQYF.

This sequence joins TRBV10-1 and TRBJ1-1; a possible D gene is TRBD1 (5 bases). The CDR3 consists of 13 residues. V lost 4 bases and J lost 0, with 6 bases in between. In germline, CDR1 is WNHNN, CDR2 SYGVQD (reference sequence). CDR3 loop: CASSVTVNTEAFF. CDR3 DNA sequence: TGCGCCAGCAGTGTGACAGTGAACACTGAAGCTTTCTTT.

The chain links TRBV6-1 to TRBJ1-6, with D uncertain. Germline CDR1 and CDR2: MNHNS and SASEGT. V lost 3 bases and J lost 1, with 16 bases in between. The CDR3 contains 18 residues. The CDR3 reads CASSDRQERRSYNSPLHF. The CDR3 bases are TGTGCCAGCAGTGATCGGCAGGAGCGGAGGTCCTATAATTCACCCCTCCACTTT.

The chain combines TRBV6-5 with TRBJ2-3, with 7 bases matching TRBD1. CDR3 length: 14 residues. The germline V gene encodes CDR1 MNHEY and CDR2 SVGAGI. The junction had 7 bases not matched to a gene; V was cut back by 6 bases and J by 4 bases. CDR3 DNA sequence: TGTGCCAGCAGCCCCTACAGGGGATCAGATACGCAGTATTTT. It codes for CASSPYRGSDTQYF.

The chain carries TRBV9 and TRBJ1-3; D unclear. The CDR3 has 15 residues. V was clipped by 3 bases and J by 0 bases, with 10 bases between them. Germline CDR1 and CDR2: SGDLS and YYNGEE. CDR3 in amino acids: CASSGRQTSGNTIYF. The CDR3 region has the DNA TGTGCCAGCAGCGGAAGACAAACCTCTGGAAACACCATATATTTT.

The chain joins TRBV5-1 to TRBJ2-1; the D gene is possibly TRBD2 (6 bases). V dropped 6 bases and J dropped 4 bases, with 17 bases sitting between them. Germline V gene sequence: CDR1 SGHRS, CDR2 YFSETQ. This CDR3 has 15 amino acids. The CDR3 protein is CASTTVADSYNEQFF. CDR3 DNA: TGCGCCAGCACCACCGTAGCGGACTCTTACAATGAGCAGTTCTTC.

This clone was observed a few times. CDR3 loop: CASSPDSVQQEQYF. The CDR3 coding sequence is TGTGCCAGCAGCCCGGACAGCGTTCAGCAGGAGCAGTACTTC. The chain links TRBV5-4 to TRBJ2-7; possible D gene TRBD1, 6 bases. In germline, CDR1 is SGHNT, CDR2 YYREEE (reference sequence). With 4 bases removed from V and 7 bases from J, the gap between germline ends came to 18 bases. This CDR3 spans 14 amino acids.

The V call is TRBV12-5, the J call TRBJ1-5; D may be TRBD1 (6 bases). CDR1 and CDR2 from the germline V gene are LGHNT and FRNRAP. Between the trimmed V and J ends, which lost 7 bases and 2 bases, there was a span of 15 bases. This CDR3 is built from 15 residues. CDR3 protein: CASAPWGGGNQPQHF. The CDR3 bases are TGTGCTAGTGCCCCATGGGGGGGCGGCAATCAGCCCCAGCATTTT.

The V call is TRBV2, the J call TRBJ2-2; TRBD1 aligns across 9 bases. V lost 10 bases, J lost 4 bases, and 10 bases stayed unmatched. The CDR3 totals 15 residues. Germline V gene sequence: CDR1 SNHLY, CDR2 FYNNEI. The CDR3: CATRRDRDSTGELFF. CDR3 sequence (DNA): TGTGCCACCAGAAGGGACAGGGACTCCACCGGGGAGCTGTTTTTT.

The gene calls are TRBV12-5 and TRBJ2-1; D gene uncertain. V lost 5 bases, J lost 2 bases, and 7 bases lay in between. CDR1 and CDR2 from the germline V gene are LGHNT and FRNRAP. The CDR3 is 13 residues long. In DNA, the CDR3 is TGTGCTAGTGGTCCTTTCCCCTACAATGAGCAGTTCTTC. This gives the protein CASGPFPYNEQFF.